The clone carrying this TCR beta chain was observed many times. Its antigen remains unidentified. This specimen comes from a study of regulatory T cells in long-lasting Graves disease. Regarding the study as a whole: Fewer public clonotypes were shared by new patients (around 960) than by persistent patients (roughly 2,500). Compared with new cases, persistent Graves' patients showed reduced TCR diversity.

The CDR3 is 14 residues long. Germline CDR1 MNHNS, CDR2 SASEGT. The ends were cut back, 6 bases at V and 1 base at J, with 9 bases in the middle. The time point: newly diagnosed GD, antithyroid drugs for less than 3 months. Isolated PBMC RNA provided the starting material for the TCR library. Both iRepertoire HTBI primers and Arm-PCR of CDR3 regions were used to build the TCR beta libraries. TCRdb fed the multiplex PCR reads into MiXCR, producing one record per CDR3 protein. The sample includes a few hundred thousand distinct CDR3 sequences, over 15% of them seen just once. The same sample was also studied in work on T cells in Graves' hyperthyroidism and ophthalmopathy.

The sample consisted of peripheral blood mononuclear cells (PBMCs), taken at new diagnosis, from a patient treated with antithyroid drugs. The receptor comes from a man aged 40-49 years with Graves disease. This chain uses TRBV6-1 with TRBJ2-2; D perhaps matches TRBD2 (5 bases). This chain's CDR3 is CASRPGLNTGELFF. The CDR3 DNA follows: TGTGCCAGCAGGCCCGGACTGAACACCGGGGAGCTGTTTTTT.